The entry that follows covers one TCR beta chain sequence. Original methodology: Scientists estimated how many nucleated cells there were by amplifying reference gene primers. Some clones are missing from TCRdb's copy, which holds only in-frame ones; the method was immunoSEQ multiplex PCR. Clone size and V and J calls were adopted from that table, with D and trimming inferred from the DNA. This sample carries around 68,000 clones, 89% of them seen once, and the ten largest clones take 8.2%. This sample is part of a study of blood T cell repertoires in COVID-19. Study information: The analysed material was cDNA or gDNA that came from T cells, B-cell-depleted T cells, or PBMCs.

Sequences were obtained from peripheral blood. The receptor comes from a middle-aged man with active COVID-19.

The CDR3 DNA is TGTGCCAGCAGCCTAGCGTCCCAAGAGACCCAGTACTTC. Protein: CASSLASQETQYF. The chain links TRBV7-3 to TRBJ2-5; a possible D gene is TRBD2 (6 bases). Germline V CDR1 and CDR2: SGHTA, FQGTGA. The CDR3 is 13 residues long. Trimming took off 5 bases at V and 1 base at J, with 8 bases between the two ends.